These T cell receptor beta chains were read from a single sample in a study of blood T cell repertoires in COVID-19. TCRdb's table, derived via immunoSEQ multiplex PCR, lists solely in-frame clones and lacks some. Of some 300,000 clones in the sample, 70% to 90% were seen once. Sample: peripheral blood. The receptors here all came from a woman aged 50 to 60 with active or convalescent COVID-19. The CDR3 runs from the conserved cysteine through the conserved F or W. The order of the fields is CDR3 protein, CDR3 DNA, clone size, V gene, D gene, J gene. A D gene is named only where the DNA matches it firmly. The listing skips clone size in some rows; elsewhere it reads once, few, many or a size class.

CDR3aa: CASSPARGTYNEQFF
CDR3nt: TGTGCCAGCAGCCCAGCGCGGGGTACGTACAATGAGCAGTTCTTC
abundance: .
v_gene: TRBV6-5
d_gene: .
j_gene: TRBJ2-1

CDR3aa: CASSSTSGNSYEQYF
CDR3nt: TGTGCCAGCAGTTCGACTAGCGGGAACTCCTACGAGCAGTACTTC
abundance: .
v_gene: TRBV28
d_gene: TRBD2
j_gene: TRBJ2-7

CDR3aa: CAWSSGTSGGYNEQFF
CDR3nt: TGTGCCTGGAGTTCCGGGACTAGCGGGGGATACAATGAGCAGTTCTTC
abundance: .
v_gene: TRBV30
d_gene: TRBD2
j_gene: TRBJ2-1

CDR3aa: CASSGSPGSGTSGYNEQFF
CDR3nt: TGTGCCAGCAGCGGGAGCCCGGGATCCGGGACTAGCGGATACAATGAGCAGTTCTTC
abundance: .
v_gene: TRBV7-8
d_gene: TRBD2
j_gene: TRBJ2-1

CDR3aa: CASSRLAGGPIEQFF
CDR3nt: TGTGCCAGCAGCCGTCTAGCGGGAGGGCCGATTGAGCAGTTCTTC
abundance: few
v_gene: TRBV3-1/TRBV3-2
d_gene: TRBD2
j_gene: TRBJ2-1

CDR3aa: CASSTRWRQGWETQYF
CDR3nt: TGTGCCAGCAGTACGCGATGGAGACAGGGGTGGGAGACCCAGTACTTC
abundance: .
v_gene: TRBV27
d_gene: TRBD1
j_gene: TRBJ2-5

CDR3aa: CASSSIRQGHYGYTF
CDR3nt: TGTGCCAGCAGTTCCATCCGACAGGGACACTATGGCTACACCTTC
abundance: .
v_gene: TRBV28
d_gene: TRBD1
j_gene: TRBJ1-2

CDR3aa: CASSGGRADTQYF
CDR3nt: TGTGCCAGCAGTGGGGGGAGGGCGGATACGCAGTATTTT
abundance: .
v_gene: TRBV2
d_gene: TRBD2
j_gene: TRBJ2-3

CDR3aa: CASSIPGQGGRAFF
CDR3nt: TGTGCCAGCAGTATCCCGGGACAGGGAGGCAGAGCTTTCTTT
abundance: .
v_gene: TRBV28
d_gene: TRBD1
j_gene: TRBJ1-1

CDR3aa: CASSLGTNQPQHF
CDR3nt: TGCGCCAGCAGCTTGGGGACAAATCAGCCCCAGCATTTT
abundance: once
v_gene: TRBV5-1
d_gene: .
j_gene: TRBJ1-5

CDR3aa: CASSQTPNTEAFF
CDR3nt: TGTGCCAGCTCACAAACACCGAACACTGAAGCTTTCTTT
abundance: .
v_gene: TRBV18
d_gene: .
j_gene: TRBJ1-1

CDR3aa: CASSRTGPSYEQYF
CDR3nt: TGTGCCAGTAGTAGGACTGGCCCCTCCTACGAGCAGTACTTC
abundance: .
v_gene: TRBV19
d_gene: .
j_gene: TRBJ2-7

CDR3aa: CASSLRPPGTATRDYGYTF
CDR3nt: TGTGCCAGCAGCTTAAGACCACCCGGGACAGCCACAAGGGACTATGGCTACACCTTC
abundance: .
v_gene: TRBV7-3
d_gene: TRBD1
j_gene: TRBJ1-2

CDR3aa: CAWSVKASVETQYF
CDR3nt: TGTGCCTGGAGTGTAAAGGCTAGCGTGGAGACCCAGTACTTC
abundance: .
v_gene: TRBV30
d_gene: .
j_gene: TRBJ2-5

CDR3aa: CASTRQEPYGYTF
CDR3nt: TGTGCCAGCACCAGACAGGAACCCTATGGCTACACCTTC
abundance: .
v_gene: TRBV28
d_gene: .
j_gene: TRBJ1-2

CDR3aa: CASSLHRTGTDTQYF
CDR3nt: TGTGCCAGCAGCTTACATCGGACAGGGACAGATACGCAGTATTTT
abundance: .
v_gene: TRBV11-2
d_gene: TRBD1
j_gene: TRBJ2-3

CDR3aa: CASRTDQETQYF
CDR3nt: TGTGCCAGCAGAACAGATCAAGAGACCCAGTACTTC
abundance: .
v_gene: TRBV2
d_gene: .
j_gene: TRBJ2-5

CDR3aa: CATSTPSTYEQYF
CDR3nt: TGTGCCACCAGCACTCCTAGTACCTACGAGCAGTACTTC
abundance: .
v_gene: TRBV15
d_gene: .
j_gene: TRBJ2-7

CDR3aa: CASSPLAGNTDTQYF
CDR3nt: TGTGCCAGCAGCCCCCTAGCGGGGAACACAGATACGCAGTATTTT
abundance: .
v_gene: TRBV28
d_gene: TRBD2
j_gene: TRBJ2-3

CDR3aa: CASSPEAGGPDTQYF
CDR3nt: TGTGCCAGCAGCCCTGAAGCGGGAGGGCCGGATACGCAGTATTTT
abundance: .
v_gene: TRBV3-1/TRBV3-2
d_gene: TRBD2
j_gene: TRBJ2-3

CDR3aa: CASSLGDYTEAFF
CDR3nt: TGCGCCAGCAGCTTGGGGGACTACACTGAAGCTTTCTTT
abundance: .
v_gene: TRBV5-1
d_gene: .
j_gene: TRBJ1-1

CDR3aa: CASSAYRGNTEAFF
CDR3nt: TGTGCCAGTAGTGCGTACAGGGGGAACACTGAAGCTTTCTTT
abundance: .
v_gene: TRBV19
d_gene: TRBD1
j_gene: TRBJ1-1

CDR3aa: CASSPRSAPYEQYF
CDR3nt: TGTGCCAGCTCACCGAGGAGCGCCCCATACGAGCAGTACTTC
abundance: .
v_gene: TRBV18
d_gene: .
j_gene: TRBJ2-7

CDR3aa: CASSRLAGTYNEQFF
CDR3nt: TGTGCCAGTAGTAGGCTAGCGGGGACCTACAATGAGCAGTTCTTC
abundance: once
v_gene: TRBV19
d_gene: TRBD2
j_gene: TRBJ2-1

CDR3aa: CAKRASGENIQYF
CDR3nt: TGTGCCAAGCGGGCTAGCGGTGAAAACATTCAGTACTTC
abundance: few
v_gene: TRBV2
d_gene: TRBD2
j_gene: TRBJ2-4

CDR3aa: CASSLQVTGSSYEQYF
CDR3nt: TGTGCCAGCAGTTTACAAGTGACGGGGAGCTCCTACGAGCAGTACTTC
abundance: .
v_gene: TRBV27
d_gene: .
j_gene: TRBJ2-7

CDR3aa: CASTPGDRGPGNTEAFF
CDR3nt: TGTGCCAGTACTCCGGGGGACAGGGGGCCGGGGAACACTGAAGCTTTCTTT
abundance: .
v_gene: TRBV19
d_gene: TRBD1
j_gene: TRBJ1-1

CDR3aa: CASSPGYIQYF
CDR3nt: TGTGCCAGCAGTCCAGGGTACATTCAGTACTTC
abundance: .
v_gene: TRBV11-2
d_gene: .
j_gene: TRBJ2-4

CDR3aa: CASSEDSLNTEAFF
CDR3nt: TGTGCCAGCAGTGAGGACAGCTTGAACACTGAAGCTTTCTTT
abundance: .
v_gene: TRBV2
d_gene: .
j_gene: TRBJ1-1

CDR3aa: CASSLDLYGYTF
CDR3nt: TGTGCCAGCAGCTTAGATCTCTATGGCTACACCTTC
abundance: .
v_gene: TRBV7-9
d_gene: .
j_gene: TRBJ1-2

CDR3aa: CASSFLQIETQYF
CDR3nt: TGTGCCAGCAGCTTCCTACAGATAGAGACCCAGTACTTC
abundance: .
v_gene: TRBV5-6
d_gene: .
j_gene: TRBJ2-5

CDR3aa: CASSLGRLAGVETQYF
CDR3nt: TGTGCCAGCAGCTTGGGAAGACTAGCGGGAGTGGAGACCCAGTACTTC
abundance: .
v_gene: TRBV5-6
d_gene: TRBD2
j_gene: TRBJ2-5

CDR3aa: CASSPKGQGLIPDTQYF
CDR3nt: TGTGCCAGCAGCCCCAAGGGACAGGGGCTAATTCCAGATACGCAGTATTTT
abundance: .
v_gene: TRBV13
d_gene: TRBD1
j_gene: TRBJ2-3

CDR3aa: CASSSLAGSYNEQFF
CDR3nt: TGTGCCAGCAGCTCACTAGCGGGATCCTACAATGAGCAGTTCTTC
abundance: .
v_gene: TRBV7-8
d_gene: TRBD2
j_gene: TRBJ2-1

CDR3aa: CASRILAGNEQFF
CDR3nt: TGTGCCAGCAGGATACTAGCGGGCAATGAGCAGTTCTTC
abundance: once
v_gene: TRBV6-5
d_gene: TRBD2
j_gene: TRBJ2-1

CDR3aa: CASSLGSGGSETQYF
CDR3nt: TGTGCCAGCAGCTTAGGGTCGGGGGGCTCAGAGACCCAGTACTTC
abundance: .
v_gene: TRBV7-2
d_gene: .
j_gene: TRBJ2-5

CDR3aa: CASSPGDRASYEQYF
CDR3nt: TGCGCCAGCAGCCCGGGCGACAGGGCCTCCTACGAGCAGTACTTC
abundance: few
v_gene: TRBV5-1
d_gene: TRBD1
j_gene: TRBJ2-7

CDR3aa: CASSIQGGGQPQHF
CDR3nt: TGTGCCAGTAGTATACAAGGGGGCGGACAGCCCCAGCATTTT
abundance: few
v_gene: TRBV19
d_gene: TRBD1
j_gene: TRBJ1-5

CDR3aa: CASIDWASGDTQYF
CDR3nt: TGTGCCAGCATTGATTGGGCTAGCGGAGATACGCAGTATTTT
abundance: .
v_gene: TRBV27
d_gene: TRBD2
j_gene: TRBJ2-3

CDR3aa: CASSLGREGRMGIQYF
CDR3nt: TGTGCCAGCAGCTTGGGCCGGGAGGGCCGGATGGGCATTCAGTACTTC
abundance: .
v_gene: TRBV5-6
d_gene: TRBD2
j_gene: TRBJ2-4

CDR3aa: CASSLLPGQGRTEAFF
CDR3nt: TGTGCCAGCAGTTTACTCCCGGGACAGGGACGGACTGAAGCTTTCTTT
abundance: .
v_gene: TRBV28
d_gene: TRBD1
j_gene: TRBJ1-1

CDR3aa: CASSESRVANYGYTF
CDR3nt: TGTGCCAGCAGCGAGAGCAGGGTAGCTAACTATGGCTACACCTTC
abundance: .
v_gene: TRBV5-4
d_gene: .
j_gene: TRBJ1-2

CDR3aa: CASTRTGLVLYEQYF
CDR3nt: TGTGCCAGCACCAGAACGGGACTAGTGCTCTACGAGCAGTACTTC
abundance: .
v_gene: TRBV6-5
d_gene: TRBD2
j_gene: TRBJ2-7

CDR3aa: CASSIDRGLGGYTF
CDR3nt: TGTGCCAGCAGCATAGACAGGGGGCTCGGAGGCTACACCTTC
abundance: .
v_gene: TRBV5-4
d_gene: TRBD1
j_gene: TRBJ1-2